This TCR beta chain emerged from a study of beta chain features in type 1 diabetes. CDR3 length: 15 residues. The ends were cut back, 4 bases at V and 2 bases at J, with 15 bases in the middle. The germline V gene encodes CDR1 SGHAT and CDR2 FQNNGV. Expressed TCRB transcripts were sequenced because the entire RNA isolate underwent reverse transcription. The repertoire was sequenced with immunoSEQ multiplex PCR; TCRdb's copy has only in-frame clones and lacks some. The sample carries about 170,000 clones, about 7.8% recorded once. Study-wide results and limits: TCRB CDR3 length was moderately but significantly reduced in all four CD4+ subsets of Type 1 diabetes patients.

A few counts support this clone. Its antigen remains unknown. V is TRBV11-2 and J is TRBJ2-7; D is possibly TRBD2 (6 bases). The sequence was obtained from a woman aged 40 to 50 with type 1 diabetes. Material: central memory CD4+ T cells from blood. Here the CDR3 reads CASSSLGTVTYEQYF. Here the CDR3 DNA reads TGTGCCAGCAGCTCCTTAGGGACTGTTACCTACGAGCAGTACTTC.